The 25 T cell receptor beta chains in this list originate from one sample, sequenced in a study of T-cell memory formation after mild COVID-19 (dated by TCRdb to the early 2020s). The library relied on 5' RACE. Instrument on record: Illumina NovaSeq 6000. TCRdb cleaned the public reads at Q25 with fastp, built clones with MiXCR and kept in-frame beta chains. Entries that share a CDR3 protein sequence are merged under the most common genes and DNA. The sample table contains hundreds of thousands of distinct CDR3 sequences; only one count was recorded for 25% to 30% of them. The ten largest clonotypes hold approximately 15% of the sample. Sequenced input: PBMCs or a T cell subset sorted from them (not recorded which). These receptors were taken from an adult woman who had mild COVID-19 (a few samples of this study predate the infection). The sample titles of this study are shuffled in the database, so cell type and time point are left out; the donor was told from shared clones.

This clonotype was seen more than once but under ten times. The chain has TRBV6-1 and TRBJ2-7; D possibly matches TRBD1 or TRBD2 (7 bases each). V shed 4 bases and J shed 3 bases, with 10 bases lying between them. Germline V gives CDR1 MNHNS, CDR2 SASEGT. The CDR3 is 13 amino acids. CDR3 loop: CASSAGGGYEQYF. The CDR3 DNA is TGTGCCAGCAGTGCAGGGGGGGGCTACGAGCAGTACTTC.

The chain recombines TRBV15 with TRBJ2-5; no firm D call. Trimming removed 0 bases from V and 3 bases from J, with 14 bases in between. The CDR3 length is 16 residues. The V gene's germline CDR1 is LNHNV and CDR2 YYDKDF (reference sequence). Here the CDR3 reads CATSRDVATGKETQYF. CDR3 nucleotide sequence: TGTGCCACCAGCAGAGACGTCGCGACTGGTAAAGAGACCCAGTACTTC.

This CDR3 reads CASSRTGATSSYNEQFF. CDR3 sequence (DNA): TGCGCCAGCAGCAGAACAGGGGCTACAAGCTCCTACAATGAGCAGTTCTTC. V and J are TRBV5-1 and TRBJ2-1, with TRBD1 matching over 7 bases. V shed 4 bases, J shed 0 bases, and the junction held 10 bases outside the gene matches. Germline CDR1 SGHRS, CDR2 YFSETQ. The CDR3 length is 17 residues. The variable domain in full, with the rest retrieved from reference TRBV5-1 and TRBJ2-1, is KAGVTQTPRYLIKTRGQQVTLSCSPISGHRSVSWYQQTPGQGLQFLFEYFSETQRNKGNFPGRFSGRQFSNSRSEMNVSTLELGDSALYLCASSRTGATSSYNEQFFGPGTRLTVL.

This clonotype was observed a few times. This sequence joins TRBV6-5 and TRBJ1-4; D may be TRBD1 (5 bases). The CDR3 is 16 amino acids. V dropped 6 bases and J dropped 5 bases, with 19 bases sitting between them. The germline gives CDR1 MNHEY, CDR2 SVGAGI. CDR3 DNA sequence: TGTGCCAGCAGACAGTCTCTGGGGCGAGGCAATGAAAAACTGTTTTTT. It specifies CASRQSLGRGNEKLFF.

V and J are TRBV4-2 and TRBJ2-3; D is uncertain. This CDR3 is built from 12 residues. Per germline, CDR1 LGHNA and CDR2 YNFKEQ. With 5 bases removed from V and 4 bases from J, the gap between germline ends came to 7 bases. The CDR3, as DNA: TGTGCCAGCAGCTGGTTTGCAGATACGCAGTATTTT. The encoded protein is CASSWFADTQYF.

This chain links TRBV7-3 with TRBJ2-6, with D tentatively TRBD2 (6 bases). Germline V gene lookup returns CDR1 SGHTA and CDR2 FQGTGA. This CDR3 has 16 residues. Trimming stripped 1 base from V and 1 base from J, with 8 bases between. This chain's CDR3 is CASSLNGGSGANVLTF. The DNA of the CDR3 is TGTGCCAGCAGCTTAAACGGAGGGTCTGGGGCCAACGTCCTGACTTTC. Full variable domain (outside the CDR3, taken from reference TRBV7-3 and TRBJ2-6): GAGVSQTPSNKVTEKGKYVELRCDPISGHTALYWYRQSLGQGPEFLIYFQGTGAADDSGLPNDRFFAVRPEGSVSTLKIQRTERGDSAVYLCASSLNGGSGANVLTFGAGSRLTVL.

The chain recombines TRBV23-1 with TRBJ2-7; D perhaps matches TRBD1 (6 bases). TRBV23-1 is placed among ORFs of uncertain function. The CDR3 has 16 amino acids. The germline V and J ends were trimmed by 0 bases and 3 bases, with 15 bases remaining between them. The CDR3 nucleotides read TGCGCCAGCAGTCAATCTGGAGTTGGACAGTACTACGAGCAGTACTTC. This codes for CASSQSGVGQYYEQYF.

This chain connects TRBV20-1 to TRBJ2-5; 7 nucleotides line up with TRBD2. The CDR3 length is 12 residues. V lost 5 bases, J lost 7 bases, and 7 bases stayed unmatched. From germline, CDR1 is DFQATT and CDR2 SNEGSKA (reference sequence). CDR3 sequence: CSAVSGAGTQYF. The CDR3 DNA follows: TGCAGTGCTGTCAGCGGGGCAGGGACCCAGTACTTC.

J is TRBJ1-1 and V is TRBV27; D not resolved. The CDR3 runs 13 residues. V was clipped by 3 bases and J by 4 bases, with 9 bases between them. Germline CDR1 is MNHEY and CDR2 is SMNVEV (reference sequence). The CDR3 nucleotides are TGTGCCAGCAGTTTGATCGGGATCACTGAAGCTTTCTTT. It specifies CASSLIGITEAFF.

This clonotype showed up just a few times. The chain carries TRBV29-1 and TRBJ2-7, with D perhaps TRBD1 (6 bases). V lost 6 bases and J lost 1, with 13 bases in between. The CDR3 runs 13 residues. Germline CDR1 SQVTM, CDR2 ANQGSEA. The CDR3 DNA is TGCAGCGTGGCCCGAGGGGGATCCTACGAGCAGTACTTC. As protein: CSVARGGSYEQYF.

This clonotype has more than one count but fewer than ten. V and J are TRBV5-1 and TRBJ1-5; tentatively, D is TRBD1 (5 bases). The germline CDR1 and CDR2 sequences are SGHRS and YFSETQ. This CDR3 is 14 amino acids long. Trimming took 2 bases from V and 4 from J, leaving 10 bases between them. CDR3 coding DNA: TGCGCCAGCAGCTTTTCCGGGGGGAATCAGCCCCAGCATTTT. Protein sequence: CASSFSGGNQPQHF.

The chain couples TRBV6-5 to TRBJ2-7; D gene unclear. This CDR3 region has 11 residues. Trimming left V 2 bases short and J 6 bases short, with 5 bases between. Germline assignment: CDR1 MNHEY and CDR2 SVGAGI. This CDR3 reads CASSYGVEQYF. The CDR3 nucleotides read TGTGCCAGCAGTTACGGCGTCGAGCAGTACTTC.

The rearrangement joins TRBV4-1 to TRBJ2-5; D remains unclear. Per germline, CDR1 MGHRA and CDR2 YSYEKL. The CDR3 sequence is 13 residues long. The V gene lost 3 bases and the J gene lost 3 bases, with 8 bases spanning the gap. The CDR3 bases are TGCGCCAGCAGCCACCCTAGGGAAGAGACCCAGTACTTC. Encoded protein: CASSHPREETQYF.

J is TRBJ1-5 and V is TRBV15; D remains ambiguous. This CDR3 contains 13 residues. The germline V gene encodes CDR1 LNHNV and CDR2 YYDKDF (reference sequence). V lost 0 bases, J lost 4 bases, and 4 bases lay in between. CDR3 sequence reads: CATSRDQNQPQHF. The CDR3 DNA is TGTGCCACCAGCAGAGACCAAAATCAGCCCCAGCATTTT.

In its sample, this clonotype was seen a few times. The rearrangement uses TRBV3-1 and TRBJ1-1; the D is unclear. Trimming shortened V by 4 bases and J by 0 bases, and 9 bases separated the two germline ends. This CDR3 contains 14 residues. Germline V gene lookup returns CDR1 LGHDT and CDR2 YNNKEL (reference sequence). CDR3 sequence: CASSPGTMNTEAFF. CDR3 nucleotides: TGTGCCAGCAGCCCTGGTACGATGAACACTGAAGCTTTCTTT.

The V gene is TRBV5-1, the J gene TRBJ2-1; maybe TRBD2 (7 bases). CDR1 and CDR2 (germline): SGHRS, YFSETQ. CDR3 length: 15 amino acids. Trimming left V 0 bases short and J 6 bases short, with 13 bases between. The CDR3 here is CASSLGGGSPNEQFF. CDR3 nucleotides: TGCGCCAGCAGCTTGGGGGGGGGCAGCCCCAATGAGCAGTTCTTC.

The chain employs TRBV6-2 or TRBV6-3 and TRBJ1-5, with a weak D call TRBD1 (6 bases). Germline assignment: CDR1 MNHEY and CDR2 SVGEGT. CDR3 length equals 14 residues. The V gene lost 2 bases and the J gene lost 7 bases, with 12 bases spanning the gap. CDR3 sequence reads: CASSYGQSSQPQHF. CDR3 sequence (DNA): TGTGCCAGCAGTTACGGACAGTCGAGCCAGCCCCAGCATTTT.

The V and J genes are TRBV2 and TRBJ2-6; TRBD1 might be the D (5 bases). CDR1 and CDR2 (germline): SNHLY, FYNNEI. CDR3 length: 15 amino acids. V lost 6 bases, J lost 1 base, and 10 bases lay in between. CDR3 residues: CASSPRVSGANVLTF. CDR3 DNA sequence: TGTGCCAGCAGCCCCAGGGTTTCTGGGGCCAACGTCCTGACTTTC. The full variable domain, in which reference TRBV2 and TRBJ2-6 provide the parts outside the CDR3, is EPEVTQTPSHQVTQMGQEVILRCVPISNHLYFYWYRQILGQKVEFLVSFYNNEISEKSEIFDDQFSVERPDGSNFTLKIRSTKLEDSAMYFCASSPRVSGANVLTFGAGSRLTVL.

The rearrangement links TRBV25-1 to TRBJ2-7; perhaps D is TRBD1 or TRBD2 (5 bases each). Germline CDR1 reads MGHDK; CDR2 reads SYGVNS. The CDR3 sequence is 15 residues long. The V gene lost 5 bases and the J gene lost 4 bases, with 18 bases spanning the gap. CDR3 sequence: CASSRPWGGSYEQYF. The CDR3 bases are TGTGCCAGCAGTCGCCCCTGGGGCGGGTCTTACGAGCAGTACTTC.

This sequence joins TRBV2 and TRBJ2-3, with D possibly matching TRBD2 (7 bases). V lost 6 bases, J lost 2 bases, and 15 bases lay in between. Germline V gives CDR1 SNHLY, CDR2 FYNNEI. This CDR3 spans 15 amino acids. The CDR3 loop reads CASRSLGGATDTQYF. The DNA for the CDR3 is TGTGCCAGCAGGAGCTTGGGGGGGGCCACAGATACGCAGTATTTT. The entire variable domain, with the rest obtained from reference TRBV2 and TRBJ2-3, is as follows: EPEVTQTPSHQVTQMGQEVILRCVPISNHLYFYWYRQILGQKVEFLVSFYNNEISEKSEIFDDQFSVERPDGSNFTLKIRSTKLEDSAMYFCASRSLGGATDTQYFGPGTRLTVL.

This clonotype was recorded a few times. The chain joins TRBV7-9 to TRBJ2-2; 8 bases line up with TRBD2. Germline CDR1 is SEHNR and CDR2 is FQNEAQ (reference sequence). The CDR3 is made up of 17 amino acids. Trimming cost V 3 bases and J 0 bases; bases outside gene matches: 6. The CDR3 spells CASSFPRLAPNTGELFF. The CDR3 DNA reads as TGTGCCAGCAGCTTCCCACGACTAGCGCCGAACACCGGGGAGCTGTTTTTT.

This clonotype was seen just once. The chain is built from TRBV18 and TRBJ2-2, with 8 bases that match TRBD1. V was clipped by 1 base and J by 3 bases; unmatched bases: 1. The length of the CDR3 is 15 residues. CDR1 and CDR2 from the germline V gene are KGHSH and LQKENI. CDR3 amino acids: CASSPLQGDTGELFF. The CDR3, as DNA: TGTGCCAGCTCACCACTACAGGGGGACACCGGGGAGCTGTTTTTT.

V gene TRBV29-1 combines with J gene TRBJ2-3, with 9 bases that match TRBD2. Trimming at V came to 8 bases and at J to 1 base, leaving 7 bases not matched to a gene. The CDR3 extends over 14 amino acids. Germline-derived CDR1 and CDR2 are SQVTM and ANQGSEA. The CDR3 loop reads CSCQQRGGTDTQYF. The CDR3 nucleotides are TGCAGCTGCCAGCAGCGGGGGGGCACAGATACGCAGTATTTT.

The chain recombines TRBV6-4 with TRBJ2-5, with 7 bases lining up with TRBD1. CDR1 and CDR2 (germline): MRHNA, SNTAGT. Germline trimming cut 4 bases from V and 5 bases from J; bases unmatched to any gene: 10. CDR3 size: 15 residues. The CDR3 nucleotides are TGTGCCAGCAGTGCCGGACAGGAGAGGGGCGAGACCCAGTACTTC. Translation: CASSAGQERGETQYF.

This clonotype was seen a handful of times. The chain employs TRBV15 and TRBJ2-3; D ambiguous. V lost 4 bases, J lost 4 bases, and 6 bases lay in between. CDR3 length: 12 residues. The germline V gene has CDR1 LNHNV and CDR2 YYDKDF (reference sequence). The CDR3 spells CATSTRADTQYF. The CDR3 DNA is TGTGCCACCAGCACTCGAGCAGATACGCAGTATTTT.